These 28 T cell receptor beta chains were sequenced from one sample in a study of shared clonotypes between healthy human individuals (dated by TCRdb to about 2020). Libraries were prepared through the immunoSEQ multiplex PCR assay. This is the immuneACCESS table as TCRdb keeps it, with only in-frame sequences that have V and J called. A part of the clones is gone; compared with another copy, unresolved V genes explain less than half, and the rest is unexplained. Here the sample has over 2,000,000 clones; roughly 95% occur a single time. The top ten hold 1.5% to 2% of the sample. CD8 naive samples consisted of CD45RO-negative cells that were positively selected for CCR7, yielding a CD45RA+CCR7+ population without TemRA cells. Sequencing was carried out using naive CD8+ T cells from PBMCs. The cell subset or site label of this sample denotes: CD45RA+CCR7+. The receptors derive from a man between 18 and 35 years old in good health. Some clones in this sample may be carry-over from other donors' samples.

This sequence joins TRBV9 and TRBJ2-5; tentatively, D is TRBD1 or TRBD2 (5 bases each). CDR3 length: 15 amino acids. Germline CDR1 SGDLS, CDR2 YYNGEE. V lost 3 bases and J lost 4, with 16 bases in between. CDR3 coding DNA: TGTGCCAGCAGCGGGGCCCCGGGACCACCAGAGACCCAGTACTTC. It translates to CASSGAPGPPETQYF.

The rearrangement uses TRBV9 and TRBJ2-7, with D possibly called TRBD1 or TRBD2 (6 bases each). In germline, CDR1 is SGDLS, CDR2 YYNGEE. V lost 0 bases, J lost 3 bases, and 13 bases lay in between. This CDR3 has 15 amino acids. CDR3 bases: TGTGCCAGCAGCGTAGCGGGGGCCTTTAGCTACGAGCAGTACTTC. It is translated as CASSVAGAFSYEQYF.

The chain joins TRBV7-9 to TRBJ2-7; D is undetermined. From germline, CDR1 is SEHNR and CDR2 FQNEAQ (reference sequence). Trimming removed 2 bases at V and 2 bases at J, with 7 bases between. This CDR3 is built from 13 residues. CDR3: CASSLSLPYEQYF. CDR3 coding DNA: TGTGCCAGCAGCTTATCTCTCCCCTACGAGCAGTACTTC.

The rearrangement links TRBV6-6 to TRBJ2-5; TRBD2 aligns across 9 bases. CDR1 is MNHNY, CDR2 SVGAGI, per germline (reference sequence). The V gene end was trimmed by 3 bases and the J gene end by 2 bases; junction bases not matched to a gene: 4. There are 15 residues in the CDR3. The CDR3 DNA reads as TGTGCCAGCAGTTATCGAACTAGCGGGCAAGAGACCCAGTACTTC. It translates to CASSYRTSGQETQYF.

The V call is TRBV27, the J call TRBJ2-1; D not certain. Germline lookup yields CDR1 MNHEY and CDR2 SMNVEV (reference sequence). The CDR3 covers 16 residues. Trimming cost V 4 bases and J 0 bases, with 13 bases left between them. The DNA of the CDR3 is TGTGCCAGCAGTTCCGTGGCTCTTAGCTCCTACAATGAGCAGTTCTTC. This gives the protein CASSSVALSSYNEQFF.

The CDR3 here is CAWSSSRHDRVEAFF. Here the CDR3 DNA reads TGTGCCTGGAGCTCCTCCCGTCATGATCGGGTTGAAGCTTTCTTT. The chain combines TRBV30 with TRBJ1-1; D remains unclear. Trimming took 3 bases from V and 7 from J, leaving 21 bases between them. CDR3 length: 15 residues. Germline V gives CDR1 GTSNPN, CDR2 SVGIG (reference sequence).

The chain has TRBV16 and TRBJ1-4; D is unresolved. V lost 2 bases to trimming and J lost 0 bases, with 10 bases between them. Per the germline V gene, CDR1 is KGHSY and CDR2 is FQNENV. The CDR3 has 16 residues. CDR3 region: CASSQKGGATNEKLFF. DNA of the CDR3: TGTGCCAGCAGCCAAAAGGGAGGCGCAACTAATGAAAAACTGTTTTTT.

The CDR3 region is CASSSPGSGPNQPQHF. CDR3 nucleotides: TGTGCCAGCAGTTCACCAGGGAGTGGGCCGAATCAGCCCCAGCATTTT. The J gene is TRBJ1-5, the V gene TRBV28; TRBD1 is a possible D gene (5 bases). CDR3 length: 16 residues. The ends were cut back, 4 bases at V and 4 bases at J, with 17 bases in the middle. Germline V lookup: CDR1 MDHEN, CDR2 SYDVKM.

The chain uses TRBV27 and TRBJ2-7; D perhaps matches TRBD1 (5 bases). Germline CDR1 MNHEY, CDR2 SMNVEV (reference sequence). V lost 5 bases to trimming and J lost 6 bases, with 8 bases between them. CDR3 length: 11 residues. The CDR3 DNA is TGTGCCAGCAGTGCAGGGATCGAGCAGTACTTC. Residues: CASSAGIEQYF.

The chain has TRBV7-6 and TRBJ2-7; 10 bases are a match to TRBD1. Looked up from germline, CDR1 is SGHVS and CDR2 is FNYEAQ. The length of the CDR3 is 15 residues. V gave up 7 bases and J gave up 2 bases; unmatched junction bases: 8. The CDR3 DNA reads TGTGCCAGCACCTCGGGGACAGGGGTGGCCTACGAGCAGTACTTC. Translation: CASTSGTGVAYEQYF.

Regarding this clone: The sample contains more than one DNA sequence encoding this CDR3. The rearrangement uses TRBV4-2 and TRBJ2-7, with a weak D call TRBD1 (6 bases). The V gene's germline CDR1 is LGHNA and CDR2 YNFKEQ. CDR3 length: 15 amino acids. V was clipped by 1 base and J by 0 bases, with 10 bases between them. In DNA form, the CDR3 reads TGTGCCAGCAGCCAAGTAGGGGGTAGCTCCTACGAGCAGTACTTC. Its protein product is CASSQVGGSSYEQYF.

The chain couples TRBV23-1 to TRBJ2-7, with D possibly being TRBD1 (7 bases). TRBV23-1 is annotated as an ORF whose role is uncertain. The CDR3 runs 18 residues. Trimming took off 8 bases at V and 2 bases at J, with 28 bases between the two ends. The CDR3 DNA reads TGCGCCAGCCATTTTGGAGGGGGCCTTCCTTTGGGCCCCTACGAGCAGTACTTC. Translating gives CASHFGGGLPLGPYEQYF.

This clone has only a few counts. This chain connects TRBV9 to TRBJ2-5, with a tentative D call TRBD1 (6 bases). V lost 0 bases, J lost 1 base, and 10 bases lay in between. The germline V gene encodes CDR1 SGDLS and CDR2 YYNGEE. The CDR3 has 15 amino acids. The CDR3 nucleotides read TGTGCCAGCAGCGTAGGTCCAGGGGTCCAAGAGACCCAGTACTTC. Translating gives CASSVGPGVQETQYF.

The chain links TRBV4-1 to TRBJ2-7, with D hard to call. From germline, CDR1 is MGHRA and CDR2 YSYEKL. This CDR3 has 15 amino acids. Trimming cost V 4 bases and J 2 bases, with 15 bases left between them. For the CDR3, the DNA is TGCGCCAGCAGCCCCCCGGGCAGGCCAACCTACGAGCAGTACTTC. Protein: CASSPPGRPTYEQYF.

The chain recombines TRBV19 with TRBJ2-7; D possibly corresponds to TRBD1 (5 bases). The V end lost 6 bases, the J end lost 2 bases, and 8 bases lay between the germline ends. Germline V CDR1 and CDR2: LNHDA, SQIVND (reference sequence). This CDR3 has 12 amino acids. The CDR3: CASRDTTYEQYF. As DNA, the CDR3 is TGTGCCAGTAGGGACACTACCTACGAGCAGTACTTC.

V and J are TRBV27 and TRBJ1-1, with 7 positions matching TRBD1. Per the germline V gene, CDR1 is MNHEY and CDR2 is SMNVEV (reference sequence). The CDR3 is made up of 15 amino acids. V was pared by 4 bases and J by 2 bases, with 7 bases of the junction left unmatched. The CDR3 bases are TGTGCCAGCAGTTGGGTAACAGGGGCAAACACTGAAGCTTTCTTT. Translation: CASSWVTGANTEAFF.

The chain uses TRBV19 and TRBJ1-2; 8 bases fit TRBD1. Germline lookup yields CDR1 LNHDA and CDR2 SQIVND (reference sequence). V lost 5 bases and J lost 5; bases outside the gene matches: 7. The length of the CDR3 is 14 residues. CDR3 sequence (DNA): TGTGCCAGTAGTTGGACAGGGCTTAGGTATGGCTACACCTTC. Encoded protein: CASSWTGLRYGYTF.

This chain joins TRBV27 and TRBJ2-1, with D maybe TRBD2 (6 bases). V was pared by 7 bases and J by 1 base, with 11 bases between. Germline lookup yields CDR1 MNHEY and CDR2 SMNVEV (reference sequence). CDR3 length: 14 residues. CDR3 region: CASIAVASYNEQFF. CDR3 nucleotide sequence: TGTGCCAGCATAGCGGTGGCATCCTACAATGAGCAGTTCTTC.

J is TRBJ2-3 and V is TRBV9; no definite D call. Trimming stripped 4 bases from V and 2 bases from J, with 14 bases between. This CDR3 has 15 amino acids. Germline values: CDR1 SGDLS, CDR2 YYNGEE. Here the CDR3 DNA reads TGTGCCAGCAGCTCCCGGACCCGAGACACAGATACGCAGTATTTT. It is translated as CASSSRTRDTDTQYF.

This sequence joins TRBV2 and TRBJ2-6; tentative D call: TRBD1 (5 bases). The length of the CDR3 is 18 residues. CDR1 SNHLY and CDR2 FYNNEI come from the germline V gene. V lost 3 bases and J 0 bases, leaving 15 bases between the germline ends. CDR3 sequence: CASSDAGLNSSGANVLTF. As DNA, the CDR3 is TGTGCCAGCAGTGATGCAGGGTTAAACTCCTCTGGGGCCAACGTCCTGACTTTC. The full variable domain, rest sourced from reference TRBV2 and TRBJ2-6, is EPEVTQTPSHQVTQMGQEVILRCVPISNHLYFYWYRQILGQKVEFLVSFYNNEISEKSEIFDDQFSVERPDGSNFTLKIRSTKLEDSAMYFCASSDAGLNSSGANVLTFGAGSRLTVL.

V is TRBV9 and J is TRBJ2-7, with D possibly TRBD2 on 6 matching bases. Germline CDR1 SGDLS, CDR2 YYNGEE. The CDR3 extends over 15 amino acids. Trimming removed 4 bases at V and 2 bases at J, with 16 bases between. CDR3 nucleotide sequence: TGTGCCAGCAGCCCGGGAGTAACGGAGGCCTACGAGCAGTACTTC. The encoded protein is CASSPGVTEAYEQYF.

With respect to this clone: Other DNA sequences in the same sample also yield this CDR3. This chain connects TRBV28 to TRBJ2-7; D remains unclear. CDR3 size: 10 residues. Looked up from germline, CDR1 is MDHEN and CDR2 is SYDVKM. V was shortened by 6 bases and J by 4 bases, with 4 bases between the two germline ends. The CDR3 region is CASSQYEQYF. The CDR3 DNA sequence: TGTGCCAGCAGCCAATACGAGCAGTACTTC.

This clone was seen more than once but under ten times. The gene calls are TRBV19 and TRBJ1-1; no clear D. CDR1 is LNHDA, CDR2 SQIVND, per germline (reference sequence). V was cut by 5 bases and J by 0 bases, with 13 bases left in between. This CDR3 comprises 15 residues. The CDR3 loop reads CASSGREGMNTEAFF. CDR3 sequence (DNA): TGTGCCAGTAGTGGGAGGGAAGGGATGAACACTGAAGCTTTCTTT.

V gene TRBV27 combines with J gene TRBJ2-1, with 7 bases aligning to TRBD1. Germline CDR1 reads MNHEY; CDR2 reads SMNVEV (reference sequence). With V trimmed by 5 bases and J by 9 bases, 13 bases remained unmatched. The CDR3 totals 15 residues. Here the CDR3 reads CASSIGTVGAGEQFF. In DNA, the CDR3 is TGTGCCAGCAGTATCGGGACAGTTGGGGCCGGTGAGCAGTTCTTC.

The chain employs TRBV4-1 and TRBJ2-2; 8 bases line up with TRBD1. Germline trimming cut 5 bases from V and 6 bases from J; bases unmatched to any gene: 14. CDR3 length: 17 amino acids. Germline values: CDR1 MGHRA, CDR2 YSYEKL. The CDR3 loop reads CASSEPEKTGASGELFF. The CDR3 coding sequence is TGCGCCAGCAGCGAGCCAGAGAAGACAGGGGCGTCCGGGGAGCTGTTTTTT.

This chain links TRBV7-8 with TRBJ2-7, with D hard to call. V lost 6 bases to trimming and J lost 1 base, with 10 bases between them. Per the germline V gene, CDR1 is SGHVS and CDR2 is FQNEAQ. This CDR3 comprises 13 residues. The CDR3 loop is CASRSETSYEQYF. CDR3 in DNA: TGTGCCAGCAGATCAGAAACATCCTACGAGCAGTACTTC.

This chain joins TRBV7-8 and TRBJ1-4, with 7 nucleotides matching TRBD1. Germline V CDR1 and CDR2: SGHVS, FQNEAQ. Germline trimming cut 1 base from V and 4 bases from J; bases unmatched to any gene: 9. CDR3 length: 17 amino acids. CDR3 residues: CASSLGGRGYGNEKLFF. CDR3 nucleotides: TGTGCCAGCAGCTTAGGGGGCAGGGGGTACGGTAATGAAAAACTGTTTTTT.

The chain links TRBV29-1 to TRBJ1-2; 12 positions match TRBD1. CDR1 is SQVTM, CDR2 ANQGSEA, per germline. CDR3 size: 13 residues. J gave up 7 bases and V 4 bases, and 4 bases lay outside the gene matches. The CDR3 bases are TGCAGCGTTGTGGGACAGGGGGCGGGTGGCTACACCTTC. Translation gives CSVVGQGAGGYTF. Looking up the rest from reference TRBV29-1 and TRBJ1-2 gives the full variable domain: SAVISQKPSRDICQRGTSLTIQCQVDSQVTMMFWYRQQPGQSLTLIATANQGSEATYESGFVIDKFPISRPNLTFSTLTVSNMSPEDSSIYLCSVVGQGAGGYTFGSGTRLTVV.